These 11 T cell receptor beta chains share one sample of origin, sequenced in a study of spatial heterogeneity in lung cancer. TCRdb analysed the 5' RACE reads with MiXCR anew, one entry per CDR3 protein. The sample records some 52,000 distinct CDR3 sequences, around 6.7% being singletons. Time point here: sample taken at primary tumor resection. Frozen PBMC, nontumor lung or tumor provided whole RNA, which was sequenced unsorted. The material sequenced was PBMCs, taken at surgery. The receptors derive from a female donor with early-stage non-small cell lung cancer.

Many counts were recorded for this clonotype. In DNA form, the CDR3 reads TGTGCCAGCAGCTTAGGGATGGGGTCGCCGACCTACGAGCAGTACTTC. Translation gives CASSLGMGSPTYEQYF. The J gene is TRBJ2-7, the V gene TRBV7-9; the D is unclear. V was trimmed by 1 base and J by 2 bases, leaving 15 bases between them. Germline values: CDR1 SEHNR, CDR2 FQNEAQ (reference sequence). The CDR3 runs 16 residues.

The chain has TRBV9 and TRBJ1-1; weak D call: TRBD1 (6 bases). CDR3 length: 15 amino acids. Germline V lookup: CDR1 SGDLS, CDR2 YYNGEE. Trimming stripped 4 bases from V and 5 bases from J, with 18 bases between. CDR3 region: CASSIRGAGETEAFF. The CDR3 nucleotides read TGTGCCAGCAGCATTAGGGGGGCCGGAGAGACTGAAGCTTTCTTT.

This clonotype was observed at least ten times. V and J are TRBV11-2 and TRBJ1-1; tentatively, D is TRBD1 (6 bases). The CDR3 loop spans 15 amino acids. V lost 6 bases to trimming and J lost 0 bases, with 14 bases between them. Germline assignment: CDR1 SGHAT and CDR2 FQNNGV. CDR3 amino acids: CASRLRDNMNTEAFF. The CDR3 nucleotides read TGTGCCAGCAGGCTCCGGGACAACATGAACACTGAAGCTTTCTTT.

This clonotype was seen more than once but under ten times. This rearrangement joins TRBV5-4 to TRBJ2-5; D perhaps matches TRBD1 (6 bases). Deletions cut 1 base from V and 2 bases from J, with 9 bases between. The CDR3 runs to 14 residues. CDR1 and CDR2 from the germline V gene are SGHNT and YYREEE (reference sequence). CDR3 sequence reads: CASSLLGAQETQYF. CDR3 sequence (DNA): TGTGCCAGCAGCTTGCTGGGGGCTCAAGAGACCCAGTACTTC.

CDR3 protein: CSARLPSTDTQYF. Here the CDR3 DNA reads TGCAGTGCTAGGTTGCCTAGCACAGATACGCAGTATTTT. V gene TRBV20-1 combines with J gene TRBJ2-3; D is uncertain. This CDR3 comprises 13 residues. Trimming removed 3 bases from V and 0 bases from J, with 7 bases in between. Germline CDR1 DFQATT, CDR2 SNEGSKA (reference sequence).

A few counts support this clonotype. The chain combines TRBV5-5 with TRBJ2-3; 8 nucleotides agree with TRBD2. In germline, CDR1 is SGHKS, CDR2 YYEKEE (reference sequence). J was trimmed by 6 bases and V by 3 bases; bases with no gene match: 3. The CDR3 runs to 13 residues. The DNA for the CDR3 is TGTGCCAGCAGCTACGGGAGGGCGGATACGCAGTATTTT. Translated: CASSYGRADTQYF.

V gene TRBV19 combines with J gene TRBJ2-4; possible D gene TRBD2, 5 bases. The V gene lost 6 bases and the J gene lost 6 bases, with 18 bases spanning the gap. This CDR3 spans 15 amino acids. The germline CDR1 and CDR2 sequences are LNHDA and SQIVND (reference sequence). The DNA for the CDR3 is TGTGCCAGTAGGCGAAACGGACCGGGAATAAACATTCAGTACTTC. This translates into CASRRNGPGINIQYF.

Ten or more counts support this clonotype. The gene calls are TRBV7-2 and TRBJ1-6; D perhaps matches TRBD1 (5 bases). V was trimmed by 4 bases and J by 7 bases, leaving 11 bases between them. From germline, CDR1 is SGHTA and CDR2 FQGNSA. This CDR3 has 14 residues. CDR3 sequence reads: CASSSRVKNSPLHF. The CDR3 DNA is TGTGCCAGCAGCTCCAGGGTGAAAAATTCACCCCTCCACTTT.

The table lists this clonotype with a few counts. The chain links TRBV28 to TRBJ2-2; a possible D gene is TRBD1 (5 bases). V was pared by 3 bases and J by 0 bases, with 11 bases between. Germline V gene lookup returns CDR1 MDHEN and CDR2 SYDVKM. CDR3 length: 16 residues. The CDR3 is CASSFRQYSNTGELFF. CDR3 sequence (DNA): TGTGCCAGCAGTTTTCGACAGTACTCGAACACCGGGGAGCTGTTTTTT. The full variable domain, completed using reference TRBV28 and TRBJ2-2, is DVKVTQSSRYLVKRTGEKVFLECVQDMDHENMFWYRQDPGLGLRLIYFSYDVKMKEKGDIPEGYSVSREKKERFSLILESASTNQTSMYLCASSFRQYSNTGELFFGEGSRLTVL.

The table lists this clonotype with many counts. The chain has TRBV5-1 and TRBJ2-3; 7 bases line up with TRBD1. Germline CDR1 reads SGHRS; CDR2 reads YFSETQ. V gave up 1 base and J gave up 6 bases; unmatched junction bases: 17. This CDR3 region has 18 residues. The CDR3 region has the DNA TGCGCCAGCAGCTTGTCTTTGCCAGGGGGTTTTAGCTTCGATACGCAGTATTTT. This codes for CASSLSLPGGFSFDTQYF.

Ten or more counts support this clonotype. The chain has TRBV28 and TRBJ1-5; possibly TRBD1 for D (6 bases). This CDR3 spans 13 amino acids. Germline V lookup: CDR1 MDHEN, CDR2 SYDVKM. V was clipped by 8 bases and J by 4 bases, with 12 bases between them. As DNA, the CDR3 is TGTGCCAGCCGAGGACAGAATAATCAGCCCCAGCATTTT. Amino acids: CASRGQNNQPQHF.